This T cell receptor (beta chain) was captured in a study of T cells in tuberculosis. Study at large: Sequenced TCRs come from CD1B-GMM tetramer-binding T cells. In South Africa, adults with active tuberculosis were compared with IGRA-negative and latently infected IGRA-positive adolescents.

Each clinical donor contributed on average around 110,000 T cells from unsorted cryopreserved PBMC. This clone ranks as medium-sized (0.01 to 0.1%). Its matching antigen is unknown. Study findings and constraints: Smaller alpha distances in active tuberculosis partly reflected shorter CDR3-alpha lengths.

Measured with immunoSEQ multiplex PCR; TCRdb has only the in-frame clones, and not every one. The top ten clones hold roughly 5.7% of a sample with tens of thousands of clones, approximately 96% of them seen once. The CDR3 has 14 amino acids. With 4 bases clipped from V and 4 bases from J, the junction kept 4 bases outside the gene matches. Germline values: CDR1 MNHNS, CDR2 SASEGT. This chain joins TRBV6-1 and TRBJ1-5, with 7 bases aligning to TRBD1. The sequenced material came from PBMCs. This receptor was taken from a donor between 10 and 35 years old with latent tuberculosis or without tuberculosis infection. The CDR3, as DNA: TGTGCCAGCAGTGTGGGACAGAAAAATCAGCCCCAGCATTTT. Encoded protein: CASSVGQKNQPQHF.